This T cell receptor (beta chain) was sequenced during a study of blood T cells in healthy people across ages (dated by TCRdb to about 2015). About the investigation overall: In model experiments, template switching captured about one uniquely barcoded TCR beta cDNA molecule for every two T cells. The study measured age-related changes in TCR beta repertoire diversity using deep sequencing normalized with unique cDNA molecular identifiers. Four age groups were formed from the donors: young (average roughly 15 years), middle-aged (roughly 38), aged (approximately 60) and long-lived (roughly 88). To avoid experimental bias, donors of different ages were distributed randomly across sequencing lanes. Two additional independent replicas of 1 million unique cDNA reads from the same blood draw were analyzed for two donors (one aged 18 to 30 and one aged 80 or older).

CDR1 SNHLY and CDR2 FYNNEI were looked up in the germline V gene. Deletion took 3 bases off V and 0 bases off J, with a span of 14 bases between the germline ends. Including cysteine and phenylalanine, the CDR3 has 16 amino acids. The DNA shown is the 48-base CDR3, in frame from base 1. The library was generated by 5' RACE. The sequencer listed for this sample is Illumina HiSeq 2500. A second PCR of roughly 6 to 11 cycles was run with a J-beta primer mix and a sample-barcoded 5' primer. Each TCR beta cDNA molecule received a unique molecular identifier from a template-switch 5' adaptor carrying 12 random nucleotides. Each sample yielded at least 2.5 million CDR3-containing paired-end reads. The Mint cDNA synthesis kit, primed by a TRBC-specific oligonucleotide, was used to synthesize first-strand cDNA from all RNA. Following uracil-DNA glycosylase treatment, all cDNA underwent a first 18-cycle PCR with the universal primers M1SS and BC2_uni_R. In the paper's pipeline: For normalization, 1 million high-quality reads, each with a distinct molecular identifier, were randomly selected from each sample. Instead of being binned into consensus sequences, reads with shared molecular identifiers were discarded. MiTCR, run with a Q25 quality threshold and the strictest error-elimination algorithm, handled CDR3 identification, clonotype clustering and error correction. A nonparametric unseen species model using Euler transformation provided a lower-bound estimate of total TCR beta diversity. TCRdb trimmed public reads at Q25 via fastp, called clones via MiXCR and kept in-frame beta chains. A single entry per CDR3 protein holds the most common genes and DNA from its merged rows. These V and J calls are TCRdb output, not the study's own analysis. The sample yields 870,000 or so distinct CDR3 sequences; 25% to 30% were counted once. The biggest ten clones account for approximately 15% of the sample.

Systemically healthy Caucasian individuals from Russia, around 38 in total and aged about 6 to 95 years, were included as donors. Each donor gave around 9 milliliters of peripheral blood, collected into EDTA-treated Vacutainer tubes. Ficoll-Paque density-gradient centrifugation was used to isolate PBMCs, with at least 7 million per sample. Trizol reagent was used to extract total RNA from PBMCs, with at least 6 micrograms per sample. For every donor, an aliquot of PBMCs went through flow cytometry to measure the percentages of naive CD45RAhigh/CD27high T cells. This clonotype was counted ten times or more. This receptor's antigen is unknown. One base away there is no much larger clone; base qualities are not given. General conclusions and limits of the study: Observed TCR beta diversity correlated strongly with the percentage of naive T cells measured by flow cytometry. Conclusive comparison of naive and antigen-experienced compartments was prevented by the profiling of bulk unsorted PBMCs. Estimates of total diversity from one million sequenced T cells were regarded as lower bounds and underestimates. Donor CMV infection status was unknown, potentially confounding age-related changes in expanded clonotypes. As age increased, observed TCR beta diversity per million T cells dropped in a roughly linear way, and a significant reduction was already evident by age 40. Compared with the aged group, more naive CD4+ T cells, fewer expanded clones and increased TCR diversity were shown by the long-lived group, suggesting age selection.

Input material: blood. The V gene is TRBV2 and the J gene is TRBJ1-1; D gene: possibly TRBD1, on 6 matching bases. The sequence came from a woman aged 80 or over in good health. The CDR3 region reads CASSERGGGMNTEAFF. The DNA sequence reads TGTGCCAGCAGTGAGAGAGGGGGAGGGATGAACACTGAAGCTTTCTTT.